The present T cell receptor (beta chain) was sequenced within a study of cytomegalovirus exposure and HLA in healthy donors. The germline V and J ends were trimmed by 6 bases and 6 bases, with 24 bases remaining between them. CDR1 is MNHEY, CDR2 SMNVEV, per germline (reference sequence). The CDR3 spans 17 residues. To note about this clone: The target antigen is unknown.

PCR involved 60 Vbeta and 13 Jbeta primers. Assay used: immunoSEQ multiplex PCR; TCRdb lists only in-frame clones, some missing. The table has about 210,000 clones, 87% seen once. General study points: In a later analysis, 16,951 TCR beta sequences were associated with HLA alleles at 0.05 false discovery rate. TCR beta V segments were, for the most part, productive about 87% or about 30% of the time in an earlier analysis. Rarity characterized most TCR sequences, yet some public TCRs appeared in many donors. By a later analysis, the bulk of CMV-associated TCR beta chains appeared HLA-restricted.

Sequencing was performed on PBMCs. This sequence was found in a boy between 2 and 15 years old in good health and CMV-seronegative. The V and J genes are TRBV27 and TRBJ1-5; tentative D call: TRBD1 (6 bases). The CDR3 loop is CASRSTGSTLLGQPQHF. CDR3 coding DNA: TGTGCCAGCAGATCAACAGGGAGTACCCTCTTGGGTCAGCCCCAGCATTTT.